These T cell receptor beta chains were read from a single sample in a study of blood T cell repertoires in COVID-19. Here immunoSEQ multiplex PCR was the method, and the copy in TCRdb shows in-frame clones only, minus some. The data contain about 440,000 clones, less than 95% of them singletons. Sequencing input: PBMCs or T cells enriched from blood (not recorded which). Receptors were obtained from a man aged 18 to 30 who had recovered from COVID-19. The CDR3 runs from the conserved cysteine through the conserved F or W. The D gene is left open where the match is weak. Some rows mark clone size as missing; the rest say once, few, many or name a class of expanded clone.

V gene	D gene	J gene	clone size	CDR3 protein	CDR3 DNA
TRBV3-1/TRBV3-2	TRBD1	TRBJ1-2	-	CASSQVRSGQEKYTF	TGTGCCAGCAGCCAAGTGCGCTCGGGACAGGAGAAGTACACCTTC
TRBV27	-	TRBJ2-3	-	CASRAGGIRSGDTQYF	TGTGCCAGCAGAGCGGGCGGGATTCGTTCTGGAGATACGCAGTATTTT
TRBV5-1	TRBD2	TRBJ2-7	-	CASSLAGTNSYEQYF	TGCGCCAGCAGCTTGGCCGGGACTAACTCCTACGAGCAGTACTTC
TRBV28	-	TRBJ1-1	-	CASSFSAGAGAEAFF	TGTGCCAGCAGTTTTTCGGCAGGGGCAGGCGCTGAAGCTTTCTTT
TRBV7-3	-	TRBJ2-1	once	CASSLWAESYNEQFF	TGTGCCAGCAGCTTATGGGCCGAATCCTACAATGAGCAGTTCTTC
TRBV11-3	-	TRBJ2-5	-	CASSLDRGSETQYF	TGTGCCAGCAGCTTAGACAGAGGGTCGGAGACCCAGTACTTC
TRBV5-1	TRBD1	TRBJ1-1	-	CASSSGQDTEAFF	TGCGCCAGCAGCTCGGGACAGGACACTGAAGCTTTCTTT
TRBV7-3	TRBD2	TRBJ2-3	-	CASSLTGTTTDTQYF	TGTGCCAGCAGCTTAACGGGGACTACCACAGATACGCAGTATTTT
TRBV7-8	TRBD1	TRBJ1-2	-	CASSPGQGYGYTF	TGTGCCAGCAGCCCGGGACAGGGCTATGGCTACACCTTC
TRBV28	-	TRBJ2-3	-	CASSAQGPIADTQYF	TGTGCCAGCAGTGCTCAGGGGCCTATCGCAGATACGCAGTATTTT
TRBV18	-	TRBJ2-1	-	CASFELIGDEQFF	TGTGCCAGCTTTGAACTGATTGGAGATGAGCAGTTCTTC
TRBV3-1/TRBV3-2	-	TRBJ1-3	-	CASSQDSSTGNTIYF	TGTGCCAGCAGCCAAGATAGCAGTACTGGAAACACCATATATTTT
TRBV29-1	TRBD1	TRBJ1-4	-	CSVVQGAEKLFF	TGCAGCGTGGTACAGGGGGCTGAAAAACTGTTTTTT
TRBV28	TRBD1	TRBJ1-1	-	CASSWDRGTEAFF	TGTGCCAGCAGCTGGGACAGGGGGACTGAAGCTTTCTTT
TRBV3-1/TRBV3-2	-	TRBJ2-3	-	CASSRPSDSLTDTQYF	TGTGCCAGCAGCCGCCCTAGCGACAGCCTCACAGATACGCAGTATTTT
TRBV2	-	TRBJ1-2	-	CASSGKGVAPLGYTF	TGTGCCAGCAGTGGGAAGGGGGTGGCCCCCTTGGGCTACACCTTC
TRBV2	-	TRBJ1-3	-	CASDRRSGNTIYF	TGTGCCAGCGACAGGCGCTCTGGAAACACCATATATTTT
TRBV6-5	-	TRBJ2-7	-	CASSKFRGYEQYF	TGTGCCAGCAGTAAATTTAGGGGATACGAGCAGTACTTC
TRBV6-5	TRBD2	TRBJ2-3	-	CASRTGLATDTQYF	TGTGCCAGCAGAACTGGACTAGCCACAGATACGCAGTATTTT
TRBV19	TRBD1	TRBJ2-2	-	CASTYTGDTGELFF	TGTGCCAGTACGTATACAGGGGACACCGGGGAGCTGTTTTTT
TRBV19	-	TRBJ1-5	-	CASSAGVGNQPQHF	TGTGCCAGTAGTGCAGGGGTTGGCAATCAGCCCCAGCATTTT
TRBV6-5	-	TRBJ1-1	once	CASSYSNQGSTEAFF	TGTGCCAGCAGTTACTCGAATCAGGGATCAACTGAAGCTTTCTTT
TRBV6-2/TRBV6-3	TRBD2	TRBJ2-5	-	CASSYGTSEYQETQYF	TGTGCCAGCAGTTATGGGACTAGCGAGTACCAAGAGACCCAGTACTTC
TRBV2	-	TRBJ1-6	once	CASTARSGGSDSPLHF	TGTGCCAGCACCGCCCGGTCGGGGGGGAGTGATTCACCCCTCCACTTT
TRBV28	-	TRBJ1-1	-	CASSPGTEAFF	TGTGCCAGCAGCCCGGGGACTGAAGCTTTCTTT
TRBV2	TRBD1	TRBJ1-2	-	CASTSHRTGEGYTF	TGTGCCAGCACCTCCCATCGGACAGGGGAGGGCTACACCTTC
TRBV7-3	-	TRBJ1-6	-	CASSLTANSPLHF	TGTGCCAGCAGCTTGACAGCAAATTCACCCCTCCACTTT
TRBV10-3	TRBD2	TRBJ2-5	-	CAISQTSFGETQYF	TGTGCCATCAGTCAGACTAGCTTCGGAGAGACCCAGTACTTC
TRBV5-6	TRBD1	TRBJ2-5	-	CASSLGTGGTKTQYF	TGTGCCAGCAGCTTAGGGACAGGGGGCACGAAGACCCAGTACTTC
TRBV19	-	TRBJ1-2	-	CASTPDSFWGYTF	TGTGCCAGTACCCCGGACAGCTTCTGGGGCTACACCTTC
TRBV25-1	-	TRBJ1-3	-	CASSTDADSGNTIYF	TGTGCCAGCAGTACCGACGCGGACTCTGGAAACACCATATATTTT
TRBV7-9	-	TRBJ1-2	-	CASSLLQTSNYGYTF	TGTGCCAGCAGCCTACTTCAGACATCTAACTATGGCTACACCTTC
TRBV5-1	TRBD2	TRBJ2-3	-	CASSPAAGGTDTQYF	TGCGCCAGCAGCCCAGCAGCGGGGGGCACAGATACGCAGTATTTT
TRBV4-1	TRBD1	TRBJ1-2	-	CASTPGTANANYGYTF	TGCGCCAGCACCCCTGGGACAGCGAACGCTAACTATGGCTACACCTTC
TRBV28	-	TRBJ1-1	-	CASSLPSVTEAFF	TGTGCCAGCAGTTTACCCTCAGTCACTGAAGCTTTCTTT
TRBV28	TRBD2	TRBJ2-7	-	CASRRLAGGPSEQYF	TGTGCCAGCAGAAGACTAGCGGGAGGGCCGAGCGAGCAGTACTTC
TRBV5-1	-	TRBJ1-2	-	CASSLMAGQYYGYTF	TGCGCCAGCAGCTTGATGGCAGGGCAATACTATGGCTACACCTTC
TRBV19	-	TRBJ1-2	few	CASSIPGNNYGYTF	TGTGCCAGTAGTATCCCCGGGAACAACTATGGCTACACCTTC
TRBV10-3	-	TRBJ1-1	few	CAISELQTGVNTEAFF	TGTGCCATCAGTGAGTTGCAGACAGGCGTGAACACTGAAGCTTTCTTT
TRBV11-2	-	TRBJ1-1	once	CASSPGEPDSGAFF	TGTGCCAGCAGCCCCGGGGAACCGGACTCTGGAGCTTTCTTT
TRBV5-6	-	TRBJ1-2	-	CASSLWTAKAYGYTF	TGTGCCAGCAGCCTGTGGACAGCTAAGGCATATGGCTACACCTTC